This TCR beta chain was observed in a study of blood T cell repertoires in COVID-19. Study-wide background: From T cells, B-cell-depleted T cells, or PBMCs came the material, which was cDNA or gDNA.

Germline CDR1 reads SGHNT; CDR2 reads YYREEE (reference sequence). With 4 bases clipped from V and 4 bases from J, the junction kept 5 bases outside the gene matches. The length of the CDR3 is 14 residues. Clones were sequenced by immunoSEQ multiplex PCR, and TCRdb holds only the in-frame ones, with some missing. The sample holds over 350,000 clones; around 89% are singletons and the top ten take around 4.5%. V and J are TRBV5-4 and TRBJ2-7; 10 bases map to TRBD1. This sequence originates from a woman aged 25 to 45 with acute or convalescent COVID-19. Sequenced input: peripheral blood. This chain's CDR3 is CASSLTGGRYEQYF. CDR3 DNA sequence: TGTGCCAGCAGCCTGACAGGGGGCAGGTACGAGCAGTACTTC.